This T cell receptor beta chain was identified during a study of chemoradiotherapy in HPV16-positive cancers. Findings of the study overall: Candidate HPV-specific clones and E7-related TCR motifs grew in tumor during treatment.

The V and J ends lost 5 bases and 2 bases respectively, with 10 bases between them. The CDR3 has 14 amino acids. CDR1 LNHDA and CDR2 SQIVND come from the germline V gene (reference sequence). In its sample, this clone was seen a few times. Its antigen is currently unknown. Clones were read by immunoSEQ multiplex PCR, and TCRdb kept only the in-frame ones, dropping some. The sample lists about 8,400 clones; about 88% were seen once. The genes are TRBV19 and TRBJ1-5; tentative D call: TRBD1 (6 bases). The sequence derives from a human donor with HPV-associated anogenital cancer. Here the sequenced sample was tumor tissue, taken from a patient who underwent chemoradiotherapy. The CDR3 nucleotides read TGTGCCAGTAGTCTGGACAGCCGCAATCAGCCCCAGCATTTT. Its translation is CASSLDSRNQPQHF.